This T cell receptor beta chain originates from a study of shared clonotypes between healthy human individuals. Sequencing was performed with immunoSEQ multiplex PCR; in TCRdb, only in-frame clones are kept and a portion is missing. The table records 740,000 or so clones, more than 70% of them present only once. Between the trimmed V and J ends, which lost 1 base and 0 bases, there was a span of 14 bases. Germline values: CDR1 SGHRS, CDR2 YFSETQ. The CDR3 has 17 amino acids. The sequenced sample was memory CD4+ T cells sorted from blood. The subset was: CD45RA-negative fraction. V is TRBV5-1 and J is TRBJ2-4, with D possibly TRBD2 on 5 matching bases. This TCR was sampled from a woman in her twenties or thirties in good health. CDR3 region: CASSLMDPAEAKNIQYF. CDR3 bases: TGCGCCAGCAGCTTGATGGACCCAGCGGAAGCCAAAAACATTCAGTACTTC.